The 14 T cell receptor beta chains listed next were all sequenced from one sample in a study of STAT5B mutations in CD4+ large granular lymphocyte leukemia. Data came from immunoSEQ multiplex PCR; TCRdb stores just in-frame clones and leaves some out. Here the sample spans some 34,000 clones, 76% being singletons. Sample: CD4+ T cells from blood buffy coats. The source of these receptors is a human donor in good health.

The genes are TRBV6-1 and TRBJ1-5; D call uncertain. Germline assignment: CDR1 MNHNS and CDR2 SASEGT. The CDR3 is made up of 11 amino acids. V lost 3 bases to trimming and J lost 3 bases, with 0 bases between them. The CDR3, as DNA: TGTGCCAGCAGTGACAATCAGCCCCAGCATTTT. Its translation: CASSDNQPQHF.

The CDR3 bases are TGTGCCAGCAGCCACTACCAAGAGACCCAGTACTTC. It encodes CASSHYQETQYF. The V call is TRBV5-5, the J call TRBJ2-5; D gene unclear. Trimming took off 4 bases at V and 0 bases at J, with 4 bases between the two ends. The germline V gene has CDR1 SGHKS and CDR2 YYEKEE (reference sequence). This CDR3 has 12 amino acids.

This clone is labeled medium-sized. V gene TRBV19 combines with J gene TRBJ1-3; D gene uncertain. Per the germline V gene, CDR1 is LNHDA and CDR2 is SQIVND (reference sequence). Trimming pared 7 bases from V and 0 bases from J, leaving 10 bases between. The CDR3 runs 14 residues. Written as DNA, the CDR3 is TGTGCCAGTACCACGGGGAGCTCTGGAAACACCATATATTTT. This encodes CASTTGSSGNTIYF.

V gene TRBV5-1 combines with J gene TRBJ2-7; no firm D call. The CDR3 runs to 16 residues. Trimming removed 1 base at V and 6 bases at J, with 20 bases between. Germline V CDR1 and CDR2: SGHRS, YFSETQ. The CDR3 region is CASSLQQTEVGFEQYF. CDR3 bases: TGCGCCAGCAGCTTGCAACAAACCGAGGTTGGATTCGAGCAGTACTTC.

As concerns this clone: The DNA is omitted, as the CDR3 cannot be located on it reliably, and the CDR3 follows TCRdb's listing. J is TRBJ1-2 and V is TRBV6-1. The CDR3 totals 13 residues, both ends included. From germline, CDR1 is MNHNS and CDR2 SASEGT. The CDR3 loop reads CASILVLGYGYTF.

This rearrangement joins TRBV5-1 to TRBJ2-7; D is undetermined. The CDR3 consists of 14 residues. CDR1 is SGHRS and CDR2 is YFSETQ in the germline V gene. The ends were cut back, 4 bases at V and 1 base at J, with 12 bases in the middle. The CDR3, as DNA: TGCGCCAGCAGCAGACCAGGAGAGTCCTACGAGCAGTACTTC. It translates to CASSRPGESYEQYF.

This clone appeared once. This chain links TRBV7-2 with TRBJ2-3; 7 nucleotides match TRBD2. The CDR3 loop spans 16 amino acids. The junction had 9 bases not matched to a gene; V was cut back by 4 bases and J by 2 bases. Germline V CDR1 and CDR2: SGHTA, FQGNSA. CDR3 nucleotides: TGTGCCAGCAGCTCTCAGGGTGGGGGGGTCACAGATACGCAGTATTTT. This gives the protein CASSSQGGGVTDTQYF.

The V gene is TRBV15, the J gene TRBJ2-7; either TRBD1 or TRBD2 may fit D (7 bases each). Trimming took off 3 bases at V and 3 bases at J, with 12 bases between the two ends. Germline CDR1 LNHNV, CDR2 YYDKDF (reference sequence). There are 14 residues in the CDR3. Written as DNA, the CDR3 is TGTGCCACCAGCAGGGGGGGGACAGTCTACGAGCAGTACTTC. The encoded protein is CATSRGGTVYEQYF.

The chain joins TRBV10-3 to TRBJ2-2; 8 nucleotides agree with TRBD1. J was trimmed by 6 bases and V by 7 bases; bases with no gene match: 7. The germline gives CDR1 ENHRY, CDR2 SYGVKD. This CDR3 comprises 14 residues. The CDR3 protein is CAIKSTGEAGELFF. The CDR3 DNA is TGTGCCATCAAATCGACAGGGGAAGCCGGGGAGCTGTTTTTT.

The J gene is TRBJ2-1, the V gene TRBV7-2; D is unresolved. V was cut by 7 bases and J by 9 bases, with 13 bases left in between. The CDR3 is made up of 12 amino acids. The germline gives CDR1 SGHTA, CDR2 FQGNSA. CDR3 DNA: TGTGCCAGCACCGTGGGTAGTGGTGAGCAGTTCTTC. Its protein is CASTVGSGEQFF.

V usage is TRBV5-1 and J usage is TRBJ1-1; 7 positions match TRBD1. V lost 5 bases and J lost 0; bases outside the gene matches: 7. The V gene's germline CDR1 is SGHRS and CDR2 YFSETQ. The CDR3 runs to 15 residues. CDR3 in amino acids: CASSSRGTMNTEAFF. CDR3 in DNA: TGCGCCAGCAGTAGCAGGGGGACTATGAACACTGAAGCTTTCTTT.

J is TRBJ2-3 and V is TRBV25-1; the D gene could be TRBD1 or TRBD2 (6 bases each). CDR3 length equals 14 residues. Germline V CDR1 and CDR2: MGHDK, SYGVNS. Trimming left V 5 bases short and J 3 bases short, with 12 bases between. The CDR3 spells CASSPPGATDTQYF. In DNA form, the CDR3 reads TGTGCCAGCAGTCCCCCGGGGGCGACAGATACGCAGTATTTT.

This clone was detected once. The chain uses TRBV6-6 and TRBJ1-3; D remains ambiguous. This CDR3 is 15 amino acids long. V was pared by 6 bases and J by 4 bases, with 16 bases between. Germline V gives CDR1 MNHNY, CDR2 SVGAGI (reference sequence). This chain's CDR3 is CASSPTLLGGNTIYF. The CDR3 DNA follows: TGTGCCAGCAGCCCTACACTTCTCGGAGGAAACACCATATATTTT.

The chain recombines TRBV29-1 with TRBJ1-1, with TRBD1 identical over 9 bases. Germline assignment: CDR1 SQVTM and CDR2 ANQGSEA. The CDR3 length is 13 residues. Trimming cost V 7 bases and J 5 bases; bases outside gene matches: 8. The CDR3 coding sequence is TGCAGCGCACGTCGCGACAGGGGGACTGAAGCTTTCTTT. It encodes CSARRDRGTEAFF.